This is a list of T cell receptor beta chains from one sample in a study of blood T cell repertoires in COVID-19. Generated by immunoSEQ multiplex PCR, the TCRdb table keeps only in-frame clones and is missing some. Of some 300,000 clones in the sample, 70% to 90% were seen once. The sample comprised peripheral blood. The receptor set was obtained from a man between 70 and 80 years old with acute or convalescent COVID-19. Each CDR3 is given without its conserved first and last residue.

v_gene	j_gene	CDR3aa
TRBV4-2	TRBJ2-7	ASSPAGQELEQY
TRBV19	TRBJ1-1	ASTDRGSTEAF
TRBV7-2	TRBJ1-2	ASSFAERYGYT
TRBV5-1	TRBJ2-5	ASSEDETQY
TRBV5-5	TRBJ1-1	ASSLEQGYTEAF
TRBV5-1	TRBJ1-2	ASSSNDPGYGYT
TRBV4-1	TRBJ2-2	ASKYNWGVSGELF
TRBV28	TRBJ2-3	ASSSLQVYGDTQY
TRBV11-3	TRBJ2-3	ASSLDQLDTQY
TRBV5-1	TRBJ2-3	ASSFLASGPGDTQY
TRBV7-8	TRBJ1-1	ASSLGGRETEAF
TRBV6-5	TRBJ1-2	ASRRRELHYGYT
TRBV5-1	TRBJ1-2	ASSLDYREIYGYT
TRBV2	TRBJ1-1	ASSEQGQGDTEAF
TRBV10-3	TRBJ2-3	AISEELDTQY
TRBV5-6	TRBJ2-7	ASSRRRGNEQY
TRBV6-2/TRBV6-3	TRBJ2-7	ASSFRTTPLYEQY
TRBV6-5	TRBJ1-5	ASSYSWRVGNQPQH
TRBV19	TRBJ2-1	ASSIEGGGRGRGQF
TRBV7-2	TRBJ2-3	ASSLGLEIDTQY
TRBV30	TRBJ2-5	AWSPGLGAAETQY
TRBV7-2	TRBJ2-7	ASSLGLAASYEQY
TRBV7-9	TRBJ2-4	ASSLPLGLGSNIQY
TRBV6-5	TRBJ2-7	ASRSDRSSYEQY
TRBV5-8	TRBJ1-5	ASSLDRGSDSNQPQH
TRBV11-2	TRBJ2-1	ASSSGLARIYNEQF
TRBV7-2	TRBJ1-4	ASSLQLRANEKLF
TRBV7-2	TRBJ2-1	ASSGTPGQGAHNEQF
TRBV7-6	TRBJ2-4	ASSWRQGTDIQY
TRBV4-2	TRBJ1-1	ASSQAVEGGTEAF
TRBV15	TRBJ1-2	ATSRERQYGYT
TRBV6-2/TRBV6-3	TRBJ2-5	ASSYGGLAGQETQY
TRBV4-2	TRBJ1-6	ASSQAGGAERYNSPLH
TRBV28	TRBJ1-6	ASSVGTGPLSLH
TRBV5-1	TRBJ2-3	ASNTGTGGDTQY
TRBV23-1	TRBJ2-1	ASSQSDGGKVNRVQEYPGNEQF
TRBV10-3	TRBJ1-1	ATGAGLNTEAF
TRBV5-1	TRBJ1-1	ASSSGMNTEAF
TRBV21-1	TRBJ2-1	ASSKDNFLDGGLNEQF
TRBV6-5	TRBJ1-6	ASSPRADGYSPLH
TRBV6-5	TRBJ2-3	ASSPSGQGTDTQY
TRBV6-4	TRBJ2-1	ASSAQWRDEQF
TRBV7-9	TRBJ1-2	ASSGQGNYGYT
TRBV28	TRBJ2-5	ASSFQQARRAQY
TRBV9	TRBJ2-2	ASSVAGVSTGELF
TRBV6-1	TRBJ2-5	ASRENLEETQY
TRBV5-1	TRBJ2-3	ASSLISPGRDTQY
TRBV4-2	TRBJ1-1	ASSQASGNTEAF
TRBV4-1	TRBJ2-3	ASSPTDRITDTQY
TRBV10-2	TRBJ2-7	ASSPQLYEQY
TRBV12-3/TRBV12-4	TRBJ1-2	ASSWTGGYGYT